Presented here are 4 T cell receptor beta chains from one specimen sequenced in a study of cytomegalovirus exposure and HLA in healthy donors. PCR employed 60 Vbeta and 13 Jbeta primers. Data came from immunoSEQ multiplex PCR; TCRdb stores just in-frame clones and leaves some out. This table holds over 110,000 clones, 75% to 80% found once. Sequenced sample: PBMCs. Receptors were obtained from a middle-aged woman in good health and CMV-seropositive.

This clone was counted between two and nine times. V usage is TRBV5-8 and J usage is TRBJ2-3, with a tentative D call TRBD1 (6 bases). CDR3 length: 14 residues. The V end lost 3 bases, the J end lost 4 bases, and 12 bases lay between the germline ends. CDR1 and CDR2 (germline): SGHTS, YDEGEE. The CDR3 region has the DNA TGTGCCAGCAGCTCCGGACAGATTTCAGATACGCAGTATTTT. It encodes CASSSGQISDTQYF.

This chain links TRBV27 with TRBJ1-5, with TRBD1 identical over 7 bases. Unmatched junction bases numbered 11, after V lost 5 bases and J lost 4 bases. This CDR3 comprises 16 residues. The V gene's germline CDR1 is MNHEY and CDR2 SMNVEV (reference sequence). This CDR3 is CASSPQTGQFNQPQHF. The CDR3 nucleotides are TGTGCCAGCAGTCCGCAAACGGGACAGTTTAATCAGCCCCAGCATTTT.

This chain uses TRBV15 with TRBJ2-1, with 11 bases aligning to TRBD2. The junction had 8 bases not matched to a gene; V was cut back by 2 bases and J by 5 bases. In germline, CDR1 is LNHNV, CDR2 YYDKDF (reference sequence). The CDR3 is 17 residues long. The CDR3 DNA is TGTGCCACCAGCAGAATAATAGGGACTAGCGGTAACAATGAGCAGTTCTTC. This gives the protein CATSRIIGTSGNNEQFF.

This clone appeared a few times. The chain has TRBV6-1 and TRBJ1-1; D is uncertain. This CDR3 comprises 16 residues. CDR1 is MNHNS and CDR2 is SASEGT in the germline V gene. Trimming removed 4 bases from V and 0 bases from J, with 15 bases in between. The CDR3 DNA sequence: TGTGCCAGCAGTGGCTCAACCGGGAAAATGAACACTGAAGCTTTCTTT. Translating it yields CASSGSTGKMNTEAFF.